This T cell receptor (beta chain) was captured in a study of glioma-infiltrating T cells after dendritic cell vaccination. Overall study: Autologous tumor lysate-pulsed dendritic cell vaccination was given between the early 2000s and the early 2010s. Patients received three intradermal dendritic cell vaccine injections at biweekly intervals. Findings and limits, study-wide: Survival was not directly related to TCR clonality in these patients.

In the case of this clone: Antigen: not known.

Germline V CDR1 and CDR2: MGHRA, YSYEKL. With V trimmed by 0 bases and J by 1 base, 3 bases remained unmatched. This CDR3 region has 16 residues. Amplification used 60 V beta primers and 13 J beta primers. Only in-frame clones appear in the TCRdb table, and some are missing; sequencing was by immunoSEQ multiplex PCR. Altogether about 64,000 clones are present, around 83% being singletons, with the ten largest covering over 8.5%. J is TRBJ2-3 and V is TRBV4-1, with TRBD2 matching 8 bases. The receptor's source is a human donor with glioblastoma. Sample: blood, taken before dendritic cell vaccination. This chain's CDR3 is CASSQDRAGGTDTQYF. The CDR3, as DNA: TGCGCCAGCAGCCAAGATAGAGCGGGGGGCACAGATACGCAGTATTTT.